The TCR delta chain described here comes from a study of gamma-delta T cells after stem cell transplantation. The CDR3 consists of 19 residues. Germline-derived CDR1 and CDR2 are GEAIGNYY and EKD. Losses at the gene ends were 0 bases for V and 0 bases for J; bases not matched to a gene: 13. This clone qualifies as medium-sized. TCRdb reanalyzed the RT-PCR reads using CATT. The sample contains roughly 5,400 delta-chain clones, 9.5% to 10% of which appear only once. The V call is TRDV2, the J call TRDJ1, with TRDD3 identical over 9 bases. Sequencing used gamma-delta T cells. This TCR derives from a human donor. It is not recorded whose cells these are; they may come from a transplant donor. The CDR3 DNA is TGTGCCTGTGACACCGTTCAGGGGATACGAGGGCCTTACACCGATAAACTCATCTTT. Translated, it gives CACDTVQGIRGPYTDKLIF.